Following are 16 T cell receptor beta chains from one sample sequenced in a study of neurological immune-mediated disorders. MiXCR was run by TCRdb on the 5' RACE reads, yielding one entry per CDR3 protein. The data show about 21,000 distinct CDR3 sequences, less than 8% seen once. The sequencing sample was made of CD8+ T cells from blood. All receptors derive from a young man in good health.

This clonotype showed up many times. CDR3 sequence (DNA): TGCGCCAGCAGCACAACAGGAATGGTGGGAAACGAGCAGTACTTC. It is translated as CASSTTGMVGNEQYF. The V and J genes are TRBV5-1 and TRBJ2-7; maybe TRBD1 (5 bases). V was trimmed by 4 bases and J by 5 bases, leaving 19 bases between them. The CDR3 length is 15 residues. The germline CDR1 and CDR2 sequences are SGHRS and YFSETQ.

This clonotype was detected ten times or more. Sequence at one end of the junction differs from germline and may be a read error. The chain recombines TRBV7-7 with TRBJ2-1, with TRBD2 identical over 11 bases. Looked up from germline, CDR1 is SSHAT and CDR2 is FNYEAQ (reference sequence). The CDR3 has 15 amino acids. In DNA, the CDR3 is TGTGCTAGCAGCCTCGGGACTAGCGGTAACAATGAGCAGTTCTTC. It encodes CASSLGTSGNNEQFF.

This clonotype was found many times. V usage is TRBV6-5 and J usage is TRBJ2-2, with D hard to call. From germline, CDR1 is MNHEY and CDR2 SVGAGI. Trimming took 6 bases from V and 6 from J, leaving 8 bases between them. The CDR3 has 12 amino acids. CDR3 nucleotide sequence: TGTGCCAGCAGGGCCGGGTCCGGGGAGCTGTTTTTT. It encodes CASRAGSGELFF.

This clonotype was seen at least ten times. The chain links TRBV6-5 to TRBJ1-2; D perhaps matches TRBD1 (6 bases). The CDR3 length is 17 residues. Trimming removed 6 bases at V and 4 bases at J, with 24 bases between. Germline CDR1 reads MNHEY; CDR2 reads SVGAGI. CDR3 protein: CASRSHRTDKIVYGYTF. For the CDR3, the DNA is TGTGCCAGCAGATCCCACCGGACAGACAAAATCGTCTATGGCTACACCTTC.

This clonotype occurred many times. This chain links TRBV19 with TRBJ1-5; D perhaps matches TRBD1 (5 bases). The germline CDR1 and CDR2 sequences are LNHDA and SQIVND (reference sequence). This CDR3 has 15 amino acids. Trimming cost V 5 bases and J 3 bases, with 14 bases left between them. DNA for the CDR3: TGTGCCAGTAGTTTCGGGGGAGGTAACAATCAGCCCCAGCATTTT. Encoded protein: CASSFGGGNNQPQHF. Filled out from reference TRBV19 and TRBJ1-5, the complete variable domain reads DGGITQSPKYLFRKEGQNVTLSCEQNLNHDAMYWYRQDPGQGLRLIYYSQIVNDFQKGDIAEGYSVSREKKESFPLTVTSAQKNPTAFYLCASSFGGGNNQPQHFGDGTRLSIL.

This CDR3 is CASSHPGQIIAYNEQFF. In DNA form, the CDR3 reads TGTGCCAGCAGCCATCCGGGACAGATAATCGCCTACAATGAGCAGTTCTTC. This sequence joins TRBV4-2 and TRBJ2-1, with 7 positions matching TRBD1. This CDR3 contains 17 residues. Trimming took 3 bases from V and 2 from J; bases not matched to a gene: 10. Germline CDR1 reads LGHNA; CDR2 reads YNFKEQ.

This clonotype was observed at least ten times. The chain couples TRBV28 to TRBJ2-1; D is perhaps TRBD1 or TRBD2 (6 bases each). Germline values: CDR1 MDHEN, CDR2 SYDVKM. Trimming left V 4 bases short and J 3 bases short, with 13 bases between. The CDR3 sequence is 15 residues long. DNA for the CDR3: TGTGCCAGCAGTTGGAGGGCAGGGGTCTACAATGAGCAGTTCTTC. The encoded protein is CASSWRAGVYNEQFF.

This clonotype was observed at least ten times. J is TRBJ1-1 and V is TRBV5-5; D not resolved. Trimming took off 0 bases at V and 6 bases at J, with 9 bases between the two ends. In germline, CDR1 is SGHKS, CDR2 YYEKEE (reference sequence). The CDR3 has 13 amino acids. The DNA of the CDR3 is TGTGCCAGCAGCTTGGACTTGCCGCCTGAAGCTTTCTTT. Translated: CASSLDLPPEAFF.

This clonotype has a handful of counts. The chain joins TRBV6-1 to TRBJ2-2; the match to TRBD2 covers 12 bases. Looked up from germline, CDR1 is MNHNS and CDR2 is SASEGT. V shed 2 bases, J shed 6 bases, and the junction held 1 base outside the gene matches. This CDR3 is built from 15 residues. CDR3 sequence: CASSELAGGPGELFF. In DNA form, the CDR3 reads TGTGCCAGCAGTGAACTAGCGGGGGGGCCCGGGGAGCTGTTTTTT.

There are many counts of this clonotype. This chain uses TRBV29-1 with TRBJ2-1, with D hard to call. The germline gives CDR1 SQVTM, CDR2 ANQGSEA. V was cut by 3 bases and J by 0 bases, with 15 bases left in between. This CDR3 contains 16 residues. Here the CDR3 DNA reads TGCAGCGTTGACTTGGGCAGACTCCGCTCCTACAATGAGCAGTTCTTC. Its translation: CSVDLGRLRSYNEQFF.

The sample holds many counts of this clonotype. The chain links TRBV6-5 to TRBJ2-3; maybe TRBD1 (5 bases). There are 20 residues in the CDR3. Trimming left V 0 bases short and J 2 bases short, with 24 bases between. CDR1 MNHEY and CDR2 SVGAGI come from the germline V gene. The CDR3 DNA is TGTGCCAGCAGTTACTCAAGCCCCCCTAGGACATTTTTAAACACAGATACGCAGTATTTT. Translation gives CASSYSSPPRTFLNTDTQYF.

This clonotype was recorded at least ten times. The CDR3 bases are TGCAGCGTTGTGCCCGGGACAGGATTTATCCACGAGCAGTACTTC. Encoded protein: CSVVPGTGFIHEQYF. The chain uses TRBV29-1 and TRBJ2-7; 8 nucleotides line up with TRBD1. The V and J ends lost 4 bases and 5 bases, in that order; junction bases with no gene match: 13. CDR3 length: 15 amino acids. Germline loops: CDR1 SQVTM, CDR2 ANQGSEA.

This rearrangement joins TRBV6-5 to TRBJ2-3; 11 positions match TRBD2. CDR3 length: 15 amino acids. V shed 6 bases, J shed 6 bases, and the junction held 8 bases outside the gene matches. The germline V gene encodes CDR1 MNHEY and CDR2 SVGAGI. In DNA form, the CDR3 reads TGTGCCAGCAGCCTAACTAGCGGGAGAGCTGATACGCAGTATTTT. Its translation: CASSLTSGRADTQYF.

At least ten counts were recorded for this clonotype. The chain carries TRBV20-1 and TRBJ2-1; unclear D gene. The CDR3 consists of 15 residues. Germline V gene sequence: CDR1 DFQATT, CDR2 SNEGSKA (reference sequence). The V gene lost 0 bases and the J gene lost 6 bases, with 15 bases spanning the gap. DNA for the CDR3: TGCAGTGCTAGAGATCTTACGAGACAAACCAATGAGCAGTTCTTC. As protein: CSARDLTRQTNEQFF.

This clonotype was recorded many times. The CDR3 reads CASSVGTVSGYTF. The CDR3 DNA reads TGTGCCAGCAGCGTAGGGACAGTGAGTGGCTACACCTTC. The chain recombines TRBV9 with TRBJ1-2; D may be TRBD1 (6 bases). V dropped 0 bases and J dropped 7 bases, with 10 bases sitting between them. From germline, CDR1 is SGDLS and CDR2 YYNGEE. This CDR3 spans 13 amino acids.

This clonotype has at least ten counts. This chain joins TRBV25-1 and TRBJ2-3, with 8 bases lining up with TRBD2. The CDR3 has 17 amino acids. Germline V gene lookup returns CDR1 MGHDK and CDR2 SYGVNS. V gave up 2 bases and J gave up 0 bases; unmatched junction bases: 7. CDR3 in DNA: TGTGCCAGCAGTGAACTGGGAGTAGCGGGGAGCACAGATACGCAGTATTTT. It is translated as CASSELGVAGSTDTQYF.